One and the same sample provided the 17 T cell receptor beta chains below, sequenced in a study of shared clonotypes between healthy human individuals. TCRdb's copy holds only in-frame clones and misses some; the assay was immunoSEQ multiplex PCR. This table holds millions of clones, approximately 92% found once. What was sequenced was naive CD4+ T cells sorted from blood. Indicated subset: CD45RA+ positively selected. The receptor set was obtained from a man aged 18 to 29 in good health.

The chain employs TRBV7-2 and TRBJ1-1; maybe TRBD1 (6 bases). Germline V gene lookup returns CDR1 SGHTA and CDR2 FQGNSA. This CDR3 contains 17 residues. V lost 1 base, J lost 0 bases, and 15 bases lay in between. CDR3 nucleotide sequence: TGTGCCAGCAGCTTAGTGGGAGGACAGAGCTTGAACACTGAAGCTTTCTTT. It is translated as CASSLVGGQSLNTEAFF.

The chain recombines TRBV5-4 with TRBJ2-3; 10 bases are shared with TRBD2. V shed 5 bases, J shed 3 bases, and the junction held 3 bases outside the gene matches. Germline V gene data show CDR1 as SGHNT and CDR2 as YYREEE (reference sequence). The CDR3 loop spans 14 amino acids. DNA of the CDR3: TGTGCCAGCAGTGGGACTAGCGATACAGATACGCAGTATTTT. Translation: CASSGTSDTDTQYF.

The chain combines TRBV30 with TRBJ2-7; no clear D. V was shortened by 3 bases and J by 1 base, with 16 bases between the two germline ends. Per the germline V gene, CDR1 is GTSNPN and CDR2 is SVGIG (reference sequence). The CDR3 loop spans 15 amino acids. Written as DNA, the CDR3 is TGTGCCTGGAGATTCAAGGGCTTTCCATCCTACGAGCAGTACTTC. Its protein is CAWRFKGFPSYEQYF.

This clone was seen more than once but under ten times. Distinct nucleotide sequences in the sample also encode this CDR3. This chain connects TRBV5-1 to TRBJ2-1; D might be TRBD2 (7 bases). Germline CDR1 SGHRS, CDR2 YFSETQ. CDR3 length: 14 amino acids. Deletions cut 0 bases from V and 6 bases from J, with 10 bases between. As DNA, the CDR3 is TGCGCCAGCAGCTTGGACAGGGAGGGCAATGAGCAGTTCTTC. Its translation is CASSLDREGNEQFF.

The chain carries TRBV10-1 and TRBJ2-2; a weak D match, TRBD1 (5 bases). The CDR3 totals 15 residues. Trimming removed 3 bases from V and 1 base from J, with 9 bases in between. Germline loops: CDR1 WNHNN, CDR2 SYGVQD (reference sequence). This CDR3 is CASSDTGLNTGELFF. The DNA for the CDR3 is TGCGCCAGCAGTGACACAGGCCTGAACACCGGGGAGCTGTTTTTT.

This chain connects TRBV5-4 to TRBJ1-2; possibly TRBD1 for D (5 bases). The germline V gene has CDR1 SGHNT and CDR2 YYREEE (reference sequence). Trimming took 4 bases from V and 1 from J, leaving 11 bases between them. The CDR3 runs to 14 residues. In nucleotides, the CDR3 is TGTGCCAGCAGCCGCGTCGGGGGTAACTATGGCTACACCTTC. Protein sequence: CASSRVGGNYGYTF.

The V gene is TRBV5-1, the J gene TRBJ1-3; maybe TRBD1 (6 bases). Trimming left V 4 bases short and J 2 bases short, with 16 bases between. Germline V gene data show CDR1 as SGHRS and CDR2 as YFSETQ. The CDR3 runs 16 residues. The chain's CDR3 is CASSLDRQGAGNTIYF. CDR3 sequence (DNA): TGCGCCAGCAGCCTCGACAGGCAGGGTGCTGGAAACACCATATATTTT.

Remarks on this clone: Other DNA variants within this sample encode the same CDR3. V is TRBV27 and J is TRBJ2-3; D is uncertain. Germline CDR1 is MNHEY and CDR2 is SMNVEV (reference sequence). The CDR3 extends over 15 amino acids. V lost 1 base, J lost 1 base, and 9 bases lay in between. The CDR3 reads CASSLFRVGTDTQYF. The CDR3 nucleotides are TGTGCCAGCAGTTTATTTAGGGTTGGCACAGATACGCAGTATTTT.

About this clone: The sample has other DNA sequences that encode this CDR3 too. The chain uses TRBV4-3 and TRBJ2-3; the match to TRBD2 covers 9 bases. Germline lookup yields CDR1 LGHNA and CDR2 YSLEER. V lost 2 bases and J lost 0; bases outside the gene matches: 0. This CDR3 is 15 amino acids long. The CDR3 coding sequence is TGCGCCAGCAGCCAAACTAGCGGGAGCACAGATACGCAGTATTTT. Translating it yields CASSQTSGSTDTQYF.

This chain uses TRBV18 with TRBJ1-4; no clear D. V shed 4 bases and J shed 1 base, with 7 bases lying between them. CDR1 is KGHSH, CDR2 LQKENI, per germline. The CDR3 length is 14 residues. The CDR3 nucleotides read TGTGCCAGCTCACAAGGAGTAACTAATGAAAAACTGTTTTTT. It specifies CASSQGVTNEKLFF.

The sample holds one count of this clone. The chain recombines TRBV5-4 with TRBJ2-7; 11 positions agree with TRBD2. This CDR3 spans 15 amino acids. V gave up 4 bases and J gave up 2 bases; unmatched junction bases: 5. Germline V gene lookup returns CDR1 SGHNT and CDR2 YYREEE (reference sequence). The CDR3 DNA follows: TGTGCCAGCAGCCCGGGACTAGCGGCCACCTACGAGCAGTACTTC. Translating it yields CASSPGLAATYEQYF.

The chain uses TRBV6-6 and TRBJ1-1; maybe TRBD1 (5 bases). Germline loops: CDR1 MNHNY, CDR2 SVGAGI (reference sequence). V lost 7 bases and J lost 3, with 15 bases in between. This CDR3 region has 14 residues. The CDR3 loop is CASITFGRDTEAFF. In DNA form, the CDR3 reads TGTGCCAGCATTACTTTCGGCAGGGACACTGAAGCTTTCTTT.

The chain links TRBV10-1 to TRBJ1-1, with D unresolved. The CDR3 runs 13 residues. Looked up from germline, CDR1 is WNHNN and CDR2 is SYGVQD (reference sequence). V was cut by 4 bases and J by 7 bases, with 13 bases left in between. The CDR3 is CASSGRGTSEAFF. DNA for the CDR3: TGCGCCAGCAGTGGACGAGGAACAAGTGAAGCTTTCTTT.

The CDR3 bases are TGTGCCAGCAGTTCGTCTCAGGGTACTAGGAACACCATATATTTT. Translation: CASSSSQGTRNTIYF. The chain has TRBV6-5 and TRBJ1-3, with D possibly TRBD1 on 5 matching bases. V shed 4 bases and J shed 7 bases, with 17 bases lying between them. Germline V CDR1 and CDR2: MNHEY, SVGAGI. The CDR3 runs 15 residues.

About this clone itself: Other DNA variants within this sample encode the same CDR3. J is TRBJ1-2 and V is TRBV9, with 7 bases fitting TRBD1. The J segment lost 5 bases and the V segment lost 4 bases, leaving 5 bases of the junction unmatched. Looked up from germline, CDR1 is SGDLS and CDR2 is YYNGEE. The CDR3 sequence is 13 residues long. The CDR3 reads CASSPGTAYGYTF. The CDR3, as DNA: TGTGCCAGCAGCCCCGGGACAGCGTATGGCTACACCTTC. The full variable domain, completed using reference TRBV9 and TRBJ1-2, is DSGVTQTPKHLITATGQRVTLRCSPRSGDLSVYWYQQSLDQGLQFLIQYYNGEERAKGNILERFSAQQFPDLHSELNLSSLELGDSALYFCASSPGTAYGYTFGSGTRLTVV.

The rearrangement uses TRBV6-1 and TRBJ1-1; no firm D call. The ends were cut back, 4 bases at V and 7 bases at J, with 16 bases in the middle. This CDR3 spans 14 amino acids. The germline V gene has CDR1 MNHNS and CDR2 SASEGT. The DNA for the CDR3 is TGTGCCAGCAGTGCCCAAGGAGGACCGGTTGAAGCTTTCTTT. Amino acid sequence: CASSAQGGPVEAFF.

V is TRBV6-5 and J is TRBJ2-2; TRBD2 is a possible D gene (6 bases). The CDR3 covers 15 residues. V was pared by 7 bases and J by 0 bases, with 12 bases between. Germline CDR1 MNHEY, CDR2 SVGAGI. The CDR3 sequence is CASKPGTPNTGELFF. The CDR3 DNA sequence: TGTGCCAGCAAGCCCGGGACTCCGAACACCGGGGAGCTGTTTTTT.